This T cell receptor (beta chain) was sequenced for a study of patients and donors after allogeneic stem cell transplantation (dated by TCRdb to 2019 to 2021). Inclusive of the bounding cysteine and phenylalanine, the CDR3 is 14 residues long. Only CDR3 DNA remains: 42 bases, in frame from the first base. CDR1 and CDR2 are drawn from the germline V gene: LGHNA, YSLEER. Relative to germline, V is 0 bases shorter and J is 1 base shorter, with 4 bases between their ends. This clonotype was found a few times. Its antigen remains undetermined. Per-base quality was not reported, and no clone a single base away is much larger than it. Libraries were constructed by RT-PCR. Instrument used: NextSeq 550. TCRdb reprocessed the public reads (quality trimming at Q25 with fastp, clone calling with MiXCR) and kept in-frame beta chains. Duplicate CDR3 protein sequences are folded into a single record with the most common DNA and genes. This sample has fewer than 500,000 distinct CDR3 sequences in its table, and 16% of those were observed once. 6% to 8% of the sample goes to the ten largest clones.

The sequence was collected from a human donor who was either an allogeneic HSCT recipient or a stem cell or donor lymphocyte infusion donor (not recorded which). It is not recorded whose cells these are; they may come from a transplant donor. The chain couples TRBV4-3 to TRBJ2-1; too little of a D gene remains to name it. Sequencing used blood, either unsorted or a sorted T cell fraction (not recorded which). The bases are TGCGCCAGCAGCCAAGATACTTCCTACAATGAGCAGTTCTTC. It codes for CASSQDTSYNEQFF.